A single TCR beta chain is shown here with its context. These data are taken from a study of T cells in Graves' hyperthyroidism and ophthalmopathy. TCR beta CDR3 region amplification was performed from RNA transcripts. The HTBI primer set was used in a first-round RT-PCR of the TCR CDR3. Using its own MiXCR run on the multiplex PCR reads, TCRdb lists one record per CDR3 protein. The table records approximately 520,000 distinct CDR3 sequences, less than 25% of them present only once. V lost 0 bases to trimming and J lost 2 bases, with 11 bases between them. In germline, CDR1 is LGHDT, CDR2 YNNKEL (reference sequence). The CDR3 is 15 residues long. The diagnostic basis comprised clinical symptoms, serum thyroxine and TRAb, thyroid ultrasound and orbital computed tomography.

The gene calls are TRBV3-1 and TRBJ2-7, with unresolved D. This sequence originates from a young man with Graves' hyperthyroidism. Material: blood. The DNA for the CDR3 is TGTGCCAGCAGCCAAGATTACGACGGTACCTACGAGCAGTACTTC. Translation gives CASSQDYDGTYEQYF.